The 18 T cell receptor beta chains in this list originate from one sample, sequenced in a study of PD-1 blockade in mismatch repair-deficient tumors. Here immunoSEQ multiplex PCR was the method, and the copy in TCRdb shows in-frame clones only, minus some. The table includes approximately 110,000 clones, 70% to 80% detected once. This sample comprised peripheral blood, obtained approximately 64 weeks after starting pembrolizumab. Receptors originate from an adult with mismatch repair-deficient cancer.

There are a few counts of this clone. J is TRBJ2-2 and V is TRBV5-8, with 7 bases matching TRBD1. J gave up 4 bases and V 4 bases, and 7 bases lay outside the gene matches. The CDR3 has 15 residues. Germline lookup yields CDR1 SGHTS and CDR2 YDEGEE. The CDR3 protein is CASSLQGLITGELFF. In DNA form, the CDR3 reads TGTGCCAGCAGCCTACAGGGGTTGATCACCGGGGAGCTGTTTTTT.

This clone was detected only once. This rearrangement joins TRBV9 to TRBJ1-2; unclear D gene. This CDR3 spans 13 amino acids. V was pared by 0 bases and J by 6 bases, with 9 bases between. Looked up from germline, CDR1 is SGDLS and CDR2 is YYNGEE. CDR3 bases: TGTGCCAGCAGCGTAGACCTCGGGGATGGCTACACCTTC. Its protein is CASSVDLGDGYTF.

This clone occurred a few times. This chain connects TRBV11-2 to TRBJ2-7; D gene unclear. Germline-derived CDR1 and CDR2 are SGHAT and FQNNGV. CDR3 size: 17 residues. With 0 bases removed from V and 5 bases from J, the gap between germline ends came to 20 bases. Here the CDR3 reads CASSLDPSWAGSHEQYF. In DNA, the CDR3 is TGTGCCAGCAGCTTAGATCCGAGTTGGGCAGGTTCGCACGAGCAGTACTTC.

This clone is a singleton in its sample. The rearrangement uses TRBV11-1 and TRBJ2-2; TRBD2 might be the D (6 bases). With 5 bases removed from V and 5 bases from J, the gap between germline ends came to 18 bases. CDR3 length equals 16 residues. The germline CDR1 and CDR2 sequences are SGHAT and FQDESV (reference sequence). In nucleotides, the CDR3 is TGTGCCAGCAGCCTAAGGGCGGGACTTGGGACCGGGGAGCTGTTTTTT. Translating gives CASSLRAGLGTGELFF.

The rearrangement uses TRBV6-5 and TRBJ2-7, with 8 bases that match TRBD1. In germline, CDR1 is MNHEY, CDR2 SVGAGI. CDR3 size: 14 residues. J lost 4 bases, V lost 4 bases, and 6 bases had no gene match. In DNA, the CDR3 is TGTGCCAGCAGTTCCACGGACAGGGTGTACGAGCAGTACTTC. This translates into CASSSTDRVYEQYF.

V usage is TRBV7-2 and J usage is TRBJ1-1; possible D gene TRBD1, 6 bases. Trimming removed 2 bases from V and 2 bases from J, with 15 bases in between. CDR1 is SGHTA, CDR2 FQGNSA, per germline. CDR3 length: 16 residues. The CDR3 sequence is CASSLSWTVPNTEAFF. CDR3 sequence (DNA): TGTGCCAGCAGCTTATCTTGGACAGTTCCTAACACTGAAGCTTTCTTT.

The V gene is TRBV10-1, the J gene TRBJ2-7, with D possibly TRBD1 on 6 matching bases. CDR1 is WNHNN, CDR2 SYGVQD, per germline (reference sequence). The CDR3 extends over 14 amino acids. Trimming shortened V by 4 bases and J by 3 bases, and 13 bases separated the two germline ends. The CDR3 is CASSGRTDGYEQYF. The CDR3 nucleotides read TGCGCCAGCAGTGGCCGGACAGACGGCTACGAGCAGTACTTC.

The chain employs TRBV19 and TRBJ2-7; 7 nucleotides match TRBD2. V lost 5 bases and J lost 4; bases outside the gene matches: 5. Per germline, CDR1 LNHDA and CDR2 SQIVND (reference sequence). The length of the CDR3 is 13 residues. The CDR3 region is CASSQAGSYEQYF. CDR3 coding DNA: TGTGCCAGTAGTCAAGCGGGATCTTACGAGCAGTACTTC.

This clone was seen more than once but under ten times. The gene calls are TRBV11-2 and TRBJ1-2; TRBD1 matches at 8 bases. The CDR3 runs 14 residues. V lost 5 bases to trimming and J lost 2 bases; unmatched junction nucleotides: 4. Germline V gene lookup returns CDR1 SGHAT and CDR2 FQNNGV. The CDR3 sequence is CASSTDRANYGYTF. CDR3 DNA: TGTGCCAGCAGCACGGACAGGGCCAACTATGGCTACACCTTC.

This clone was seen only a few times. The chain joins TRBV30 to TRBJ1-2; 12 bases line up with TRBD1. There are 15 residues in the CDR3. Germline values: CDR1 GTSNPN, CDR2 SVGIG (reference sequence). The V gene end was trimmed by 3 bases and the J gene end by 4 bases; junction bases not matched to a gene: 6. The CDR3 DNA is TGTGCCTGGAGCCGGGACAGGGGGCTGGGCTATGGCTACACCTTC. This translates into CAWSRDRGLGYGYTF.

In its sample, this clone was seen once. V and J are TRBV11-2 and TRBJ2-1; 12 nucleotides agree with TRBD2. Germline V gene data show CDR1 as SGHAT and CDR2 as FQNNGV. This CDR3 is 17 amino acids long. With 4 bases clipped from V and 7 bases from J, the junction kept 11 bases outside the gene matches. CDR3 sequence reads: CASSSLFGLAGPNEQFF. The CDR3 region has the DNA TGTGCCAGCAGCTCCCTGTTTGGACTAGCGGGGCCTAATGAGCAGTTCTTC.

V is TRBV21-1 and J is TRBJ2-1; TRBD2, as called in the table, went unchecked against the DNA. TRBV21-1 is tagged as a pseudogene. The CDR3 has 17 amino acids. The CDR3 nucleotides are TGTGCCAGCAGCAAAGAGGGGGGACTAGCGGAAGAGGGGATTTTGTTCTTC. It encodes CASSKEGGLAEEGILFF.

The CDR3 nucleotides read TGCGCCAGCAGCCAAGATGGGGTAAAGGGTTACGGCAATGAGCAGTTCTTC. This codes for CASSQDGVKGYGNEQFF. The chain combines TRBV4-1 with TRBJ2-1; D gene uncertain. This CDR3 comprises 17 residues. Germline V gives CDR1 MGHRA, CDR2 YSYEKL. V was trimmed by 0 bases and J by 6 bases, leaving 18 bases between them.

The chain is built from TRBV6-6 and TRBJ1-2; 8 nucleotides line up with TRBD1. Germline V gene data show CDR1 as MNHNY and CDR2 as SVGAGI (reference sequence). This CDR3 spans 14 amino acids. With 6 bases clipped from V and 4 bases from J, the junction kept 7 bases outside the gene matches. CDR3 DNA: TGTGCCAGCAGCGACCCGGGACAGGCCTATGGCTACACCTTC. This codes for CASSDPGQAYGYTF.

Only one count was recorded for this clone. The chain combines TRBV30 with TRBJ2-7; no reliable D call. This CDR3 has 13 residues. V was pared by 0 bases and J by 4 bases, with 10 bases between. Germline values: CDR1 GTSNPN, CDR2 SVGIG (reference sequence). This CDR3 is CAWSVGSGYEQYF. CDR3 sequence (DNA): TGTGCCTGGAGTGTAGGTTCCGGTTACGAGCAGTACTTC. Full variable domain (outside the CDR3, taken from reference TRBV30 and TRBJ2-7): SQTIHQWPATLVQPVGSPLSLECTVEGTSNPNLYWYRQAAGRGLQLLFYSVGIGQISSEVPQNLSASRPQDRQFILSSKKLLLSDSGFYLCAWSVGSGYEQYFGPGTRLTVT.

The chain joins TRBV5-1 to TRBJ2-5; perhaps TRBD1 as D (6 bases). This CDR3 has 17 residues. Germline loops: CDR1 SGHRS, CDR2 YFSETQ. Trimming removed 4 bases from V and 5 bases from J, with 24 bases in between. The CDR3 DNA reads as TGCGCCAGCAGCCCACACAGGGATTCCCAAGTTACGGAGACCCAGTACTTC. It is translated as CASSPHRDSQVTETQYF.

The CDR3 nucleotides are TGTGCCAGCACCACGGGACACGAGTACGAGCAGTACTTC. Translation gives CASTTGHEYEQYF. The V gene is TRBV6-1, the J gene TRBJ2-7; TRBD1 is a possible D gene (6 bases). The germline V and J ends were trimmed by 7 bases and 4 bases, with 14 bases remaining between them. The CDR3 totals 13 residues. Germline assignment: CDR1 MNHNS and CDR2 SASEGT.

V gene TRBV4-1 combines with J gene TRBJ2-1, with 13 positions matching TRBD2. Germline CDR1 and CDR2: MGHRA and YSYEKL. The CDR3 is 15 residues long. Germline trimming cut 1 base from V and 10 bases from J; bases unmatched to any gene: 4. As DNA, the CDR3 is TGCGCCAGCAGCCAAGGGACTAGCGGGAGAAGGGAGCAGTTCTTC. It is translated as CASSQGTSGRREQFF.